This T cell receptor (beta chain) was sequenced during a study of cytomegalovirus exposure and HLA in healthy donors. Whereas donors were nominally healthy upon sampling, unrecorded immune exposures were probable. PCR involved 60 Vbeta and 13 Jbeta primers. Sequenced by immunoSEQ multiplex PCR; TCRdb stores in-frame clones only, minus some. The table records fewer than 110,000 clones, around 61% of them present only once. Per the germline V gene, CDR1 is SGHVS and CDR2 is FNYEAQ. The V segment lost 5 bases and the J segment 5 bases; nucleotides outside the gene matches: 6. The CDR3 sequence is 14 residues long. This clone was seen a few times.

The rearrangement joins TRBV7-6 to TRBJ2-5; 9 bases are shared with TRBD2. The clonotype was recovered from a woman between 50 and 59 years old in good health and CMV-seronegative. The specimen sequenced was PBMCs. The CDR3 reads CASSNGLAGETQYF. CDR3 in DNA: TGTGCCAGCAGCAACGGTCTAGCGGGGGAGACCCAGTACTTC.